The 15 T cell receptor beta chains in this list originate from one sample, sequenced in a study of T-cell reconstitution after alpha-beta-depleted transplantation in children. Preparation of the TCRbeta library used unique molecular identifiers. A single record per CDR3 protein comes from TCRdb applying MiXCR to the PCR reads. The sample has approximately 490,000 distinct CDR3 sequences; over 9.5% are singletons. Sample: PBMCs, taken before TCRalphabeta/CD19-depleted stem cell transplant. Receptors originate from a child aged 2 to 15 with inherited bone marrow failure, due to receive a stem cell transplant.

V and J are TRBV7-9 and TRBJ1-2, with a possible D match to TRBD1 (6 bases). Trimming cost V 3 bases and J 7 bases, with 12 bases left between them. Germline V gene lookup returns CDR1 SEHNR and CDR2 FQNEAQ (reference sequence). The CDR3 extends over 13 amino acids. CDR3 DNA: TGTGCCAGCAGCTTCGGACAGAACCTTGGCTACACCTTC. Protein sequence: CASSFGQNLGYTF.

This clonotype has a count of ten or more. The V call is TRBV5-1, the J call TRBJ1-6; no clear D. CDR1 and CDR2 from the germline V gene are SGHRS and YFSETQ. The V and J ends lost 0 bases and 8 bases respectively, with 12 bases between them. CDR3 length: 15 residues. The CDR3 sequence: CASSLEGPKDSPLHF. The DNA of the CDR3 is TGCGCCAGCAGCTTGGAGGGCCCGAAGGATTCACCCCTCCACTTT.

This clonotype was found a few times. The CDR3 here is CAISDPPGRGSYEQYF. The CDR3 region has the DNA TGTGCCATCAGTGATCCCCCCGGGAGGGGCTCCTACGAGCAGTACTTC. The chain uses TRBV10-3 and TRBJ2-7; 8 bases align to TRBD2. Germline V gives CDR1 ENHRY, CDR2 SYGVKD. The CDR3 is made up of 16 amino acids. J was trimmed by 0 bases and V by 3 bases; bases with no gene match: 7.

This clonotype turned up a few times. The rearrangement links TRBV12-3 or TRBV12-4 to TRBJ1-5; D is uncertain. The CDR3 covers 14 residues. V lost 3 bases and J lost 10, with 16 bases in between. The CDR3 DNA sequence: TGTGCCAGCAGTTTTCGGTTATCAATCGAACCCCAGCATTTT. Its protein is CASSFRLSIEPQHF.

This clonotype was counted many times. The junction differs from germline at one of its ends, possibly a read error. V usage is TRBV7-7 and J usage is TRBJ2-1; a weak D match, TRBD2 (6 bases). This CDR3 is built from 13 residues. CDR1 and CDR2 (germline): SSHAT, FNYEAQ (reference sequence). The CDR3 loop reads CASSLAEVGEQFF. The DNA for the CDR3 is TGTGCTAGCAGCTTAGCGGAAGTTGGTGAGCAGTTCTTC.

This clonotype appeared many times. The V call is TRBV6-1, the J call TRBJ2-1; D is ambiguous. The CDR3 runs to 13 residues. Germline V gene lookup returns CDR1 MNHNS and CDR2 SASEGT. Between the trimmed V and J ends, which lost 7 bases and 6 bases, there was a span of 13 bases. CDR3 in amino acids: CASKGRLVNEQFF. For the CDR3, the DNA is TGTGCCAGCAAGGGCCGTCTAGTCAATGAGCAGTTCTTC.

This clonotype was detected many times. The CDR3 region has the DNA TGTGCCAGCAGCCAACGGGACCTCCAGCACCACGAGCAGTACTTC. Residues: CASSQRDLQHHEQYF. This chain connects TRBV4-2 to TRBJ2-7; D might be TRBD1 or TRBD2, each matching 5 bases. CDR1 is LGHNA, CDR2 YNFKEQ, per germline. The CDR3 loop spans 15 amino acids. V lost 2 bases to trimming and J lost 5 bases, with 16 bases between them.

This clonotype has at least ten counts. The CDR3 region has the DNA TGCGGGAGCGGGAGCATTAATGAGCAGTTCTTC. Amino acids: CGSGSINEQFF. The V call is TRBV29-1, the J call TRBJ2-1, with TRBD2 matching over 8 bases. The CDR3 contains 11 residues. CDR1 is SQVTM, CDR2 ANQGSEA, per germline.

This clonotype was observed at least ten times. The chain has TRBV11-1 and TRBJ2-2; 10 bases line up with TRBD2. V gave up 0 bases and J gave up 1 base; unmatched junction bases: 5. From germline, CDR1 is SGHAT and CDR2 FQDESV (reference sequence). The CDR3 is 18 amino acids. The CDR3 sequence is CASSLARSSGRNTGELFF. In DNA form, the CDR3 reads TGTGCCAGCAGCTTAGCAAGGTCTAGCGGGAGGAACACCGGGGAGCTGTTTTTT. The full variable domain, its missing parts supplied by reference TRBV11-1 and TRBJ2-2, is EAEVAQSPRYKITEKSQAVAFWCDPISGHATLYWYRQILGQGPELLVQFQDESVVDDSQLPKDRFSAERLKGVDSTLKIQPAELGDSAMYLCASSLARSSGRNTGELFFGEGSRLTVL.

This clonotype showed up just a few times. The chain employs TRBV15 and TRBJ2-5; D perhaps matches TRBD2 (6 bases). CDR3 size: 14 residues. The V gene's germline CDR1 is LNHNV and CDR2 YYDKDF (reference sequence). V was clipped by 2 bases and J by 3 bases, with 10 bases between them. The CDR3 bases are TGTGCCACCAGCAGACGTTGGGAGGAAGAGACCCAGTACTTC. It is translated as CATSRRWEEETQYF.

This clonotype was seen ten or more times. The J gene is TRBJ2-1, the V gene TRBV18; D may be TRBD2 (6 bases). The germline CDR1 and CDR2 sequences are KGHSH and LQKENI. CDR3 length equals 13 residues. V lost 3 bases, J lost 6 bases, and 9 bases lay in between. CDR3 amino acids: CASSPTSFNEQFF. The CDR3 bases are TGTGCCAGCTCACCTACTAGCTTCAATGAGCAGTTCTTC.

This chain joins TRBV18 and TRBJ2-3, with D unclear. The CDR3 covers 19 residues. The ends were cut back, 2 bases at V and 1 base at J, with 22 bases in the middle. Germline V gene lookup returns CDR1 KGHSH and CDR2 LQKENI. CDR3 loop: CASSPMGPSSPRGTDTQYF. The CDR3 DNA is TGTGCCAGCTCACCAATGGGCCCGTCTAGTCCGAGAGGCACAGATACGCAGTATTTT. The variable domain in full, with the rest retrieved from reference TRBV18 and TRBJ2-3, is NAGVMQNPRHLVRRRGQEARLRCSPMKGHSHVYWYRQLPEEGLKFMVYLQKENIIDESGMPKERFSAEFPKEGPSILRIQQVVRGDSAAYFCASSPMGPSSPRGTDTQYFGPGTRLTVL.

This clonotype was detected ten times or more. V is TRBV20-1 and J is TRBJ2-7; D remains unclear. CDR1 is DFQATT, CDR2 SNEGSKA, per germline (reference sequence). Trimming left V 1 base short and J 6 bases short, with 4 bases between. CDR3 size: 10 residues. CDR3 sequence reads: CSARGSEQYF. For the CDR3, the DNA is TGCAGTGCTAGAGGAAGCGAGCAGTACTTC.

This clonotype was observed many times. The genes are TRBV5-1 and TRBJ1-5; D uncertain. CDR1 and CDR2 from the germline V gene are SGHRS and YFSETQ. The germline V and J ends were trimmed by 3 bases and 0 bases, with 7 bases remaining between them. The CDR3 covers 14 residues. CDR3 bases: TGCGCCAGCAGCTCGGACGGTAGCAATCAGCCCCAGCATTTT. It translates to CASSSDGSNQPQHF.

This clonotype was seen many times. The J gene is TRBJ2-7, the V gene TRBV10-3; D is unclear. Germline CDR1 reads ENHRY; CDR2 reads SYGVKD. The V gene lost 4 bases and the J gene lost 1 base, with 14 bases spanning the gap. There are 15 residues in the CDR3. CDR3 DNA: TGTGCCATCAGTGGTAGGCTCGCCGAATCCTACGAGCAGTACTTC. This encodes CAISGRLAESYEQYF.